The 8 T cell receptor beta chains below come from one sample, sequenced in a study of blood T cell repertoires in COVID-19. The data were produced by immunoSEQ multiplex PCR, yet TCRdb's version contains in-frame clones alone and is incomplete. The sample holds approximately 210,000 clones, 70% to 90% seen once. The sample was peripheral blood. Receptors were obtained from a woman between 50 and 59 years old with active or convalescent COVID-19.

This clone was detected only once. The gene calls are TRBV9 and TRBJ2-5; 9 bases map to TRBD2. This CDR3 has 15 residues. Trimming took 3 bases from V and 4 from J; bases not matched to a gene: 7. Germline values: CDR1 SGDLS, CDR2 YYNGEE. In DNA form, the CDR3 reads TGTGCCAGCAGCGGAAACGCGGGAGGGCCAGAGACCCAGTACTTC. It yields the protein CASSGNAGGPETQYF.

Only one count was recorded for this clone. In DNA form, the CDR3 reads TGTGCCAGCAGCGTAACCGCCATAGCGAGAACAGATACGCAGTATTTT. It specifies CASSVTAIARTDTQYF. This chain links TRBV9 with TRBJ2-3; the D gene is possibly TRBD2 (5 bases). Per germline, CDR1 SGDLS and CDR2 YYNGEE. This CDR3 comprises 16 residues. Trimming cost V 1 base and J 3 bases, with 15 bases left between them.

The chain links TRBV29-1 to TRBJ2-3, with D perhaps TRBD2 (6 bases). This CDR3 contains 14 residues. V was clipped by 3 bases and J by 4 bases, with 14 bases between them. The V gene's germline CDR1 is SQVTM and CDR2 ANQGSEA. DNA of the CDR3: TGCAGCGTTGAGGGGGGAAATGGCGCAGATACGCAGTATTTT. Translated, it gives CSVEGGNGADTQYF.

The V and J genes are TRBV5-8 and TRBJ1-4, with D unresolved. The CDR3 consists of 16 residues. Per germline, CDR1 SGHTS and CDR2 YDEGEE. V lost 1 base to trimming and J lost 0 bases, with 10 bases between them. This CDR3 is CASSLPEAATNEKLFF. In DNA, the CDR3 is TGTGCCAGCAGCTTGCCGGAGGCCGCAACTAATGAAAAACTGTTTTTT.

This clone was seen just once. This sequence joins TRBV9 and TRBJ2-2, with D tentatively TRBD2 (6 bases). This CDR3 is 15 amino acids long. V lost 0 bases to trimming and J lost 6 bases, with 12 bases between them. CDR1 is SGDLS and CDR2 is YYNGEE in the germline V gene. For the CDR3, the DNA is TGTGCCAGCAGCGTAGACGGGCGGGGAGCCGGGGAGCTGTTTTTT. This codes for CASSVDGRGAGELFF.

This clone was found a few times. V gene TRBV5-4 combines with J gene TRBJ1-6; the D gene is possibly TRBD1 (5 bases). Germline CDR1 SGHNT, CDR2 YYREEE (reference sequence). The CDR3 is 16 amino acids. Trimming took off 0 bases at V and 9 bases at J, with 16 bases between the two ends. CDR3 sequence reads: CASSLARGEGPSPLHF. The CDR3 region has the DNA TGTGCCAGCAGCTTGGCCCGAGGGGAGGGTCCTTCACCCCTCCACTTT.

The J gene is TRBJ1-1, the V gene TRBV28, with D unresolved. CDR1 and CDR2 from the germline V gene are MDHEN and SYDVKM. The V end was cut by 7 bases, the J end by 0 bases, with 9 bases between. This CDR3 contains 13 residues. The CDR3 region is CASTHVMNTEAFF. CDR3 sequence (DNA): TGTGCCAGCACCCATGTCATGAACACTGAAGCTTTCTTT. Complete variable domain (other parts from reference TRBV28 and TRBJ1-1): DVKVTQSSRYLVKRTGEKVFLECVQDMDHENMFWYRQDPGLGLRLIYFSYDVKMKEKGDIPEGYSVSREKKERFSLILESASTNQTSMYLCASTHVMNTEAFFGQGTRLTVV.

This chain connects TRBV6-1 to TRBJ2-5, with 7 nucleotides matching TRBD1. The CDR3 sequence is 16 residues long. Germline CDR1 reads MNHNS; CDR2 reads SASEGT. After removal of 4 bases from V and 1 base from J, the junction contained 9 bases not matched to a gene. The CDR3 spells CASSVGWAGGQETQYF. CDR3 in DNA: TGTGCCAGCAGTGTCGGTTGGGCAGGGGGCCAAGAGACCCAGTACTTC.